The next 11 T cell receptor beta chains were all read from a single sample in a study of shared clonotypes between healthy human individuals. Terminally differentiated effector memory CD45RA+ cells were excluded from the naive CD8 cells, which were CD45RO-negative and positively selected for CCR7. Profiling relied on immunoSEQ multiplex PCR, and the TCRdb table lists in-frame clones only, not all of them. The sample has about 1.9 million clones, around 95% seen once. Material: naive CD8+ T cells from PBMCs. These receptor sequences come from a man aged 18 to 30 in good health. Some clones in this sample may be carry-over from other donors' samples.

About this clone itself: The sample holds other DNA sequences that translate to the same CDR3. The chain uses TRBV4-1 and TRBJ2-7; TRBD2 might be the D (5 bases). The V and J ends lost 0 bases and 6 bases respectively, with 9 bases between them. The CDR3 runs to 13 residues. Germline V gives CDR1 MGHRA, CDR2 YSYEKL. The DNA of the CDR3 is TGCGCCAGCAGCCAAGACCCCCGGGGCGAGCAGTACTTC. Translation: CASSQDPRGEQYF.

The chain recombines TRBV11-3 with TRBJ2-3; D is unresolved. Trimming removed 2 bases at V and 0 bases at J, with 12 bases between. CDR1 SGHNT and CDR2 YENEEA come from the germline V gene. The CDR3 is made up of 16 amino acids. DNA for the CDR3: TGTGCCAGCAGCTTATACGGAAGCACCAGCACAGATACGCAGTATTTT. Translated: CASSLYGSTSTDTQYF.

V is TRBV5-6 and J is TRBJ1-1, with D possibly TRBD1 on 6 matching bases. The V end lost 4 bases, the J end lost 4 bases, and 14 bases lay between the germline ends. The germline V gene encodes CDR1 SGHDT and CDR2 YYEEEE. The CDR3 runs 14 residues. In DNA, the CDR3 is TGTGCCAGCAGCCCCGGGACATCCGGCACTGAAGCTTTCTTT. It encodes CASSPGTSGTEAFF.

The chain carries TRBV29-1 and TRBJ2-5; the match to TRBD1 covers 8 bases. V dropped 6 bases and J dropped 3; count of bases not matched to a gene: 6. Germline V gene data show CDR1 as SQVTM and CDR2 as ANQGSEA. This CDR3 region has 13 residues. DNA for the CDR3: TGCAGCGTGACTACAGGGGGAAAAGAGACCCAGTACTTC. Translating it yields CSVTTGGKETQYF. Variable domain in full (rest from reference TRBV29-1 and TRBJ2-5): SAVISQKPSRDICQRGTSLTIQCQVDSQVTMMFWYRQQPGQSLTLIATANQGSEATYESGFVIDKFPISRPNLTFSTLTVSNMSPEDSSIYLCSVTTGGKETQYFGPGTRLLVL.

V gene TRBV9 combines with J gene TRBJ2-3, with a weak D call TRBD2 (5 bases). Deletions cut 0 bases from V and 0 bases from J, with 11 bases between. The CDR3 sequence is 16 residues long. Per germline, CDR1 SGDLS and CDR2 YYNGEE. DNA for the CDR3: TGTGCCAGCAGCGTAGGGCAGCGGCTTAGCACAGATACGCAGTATTTT. It encodes CASSVGQRLSTDTQYF.

This chain connects TRBV27 to TRBJ2-1, with unresolved D. Between the trimmed V and J ends, which lost 8 bases and 0 bases, there was a span of 14 bases. The CDR3 runs to 15 residues. Per the germline V gene, CDR1 is MNHEY and CDR2 is SMNVEV (reference sequence). CDR3 sequence: CASSSAVSSYNEQFF. Written as DNA, the CDR3 is TGTGCCAGCTCTTCAGCCGTAAGCTCCTACAATGAGCAGTTCTTC.

The V and J genes are TRBV4-1 and TRBJ2-1; unclear D gene. Germline V gene sequence: CDR1 MGHRA, CDR2 YSYEKL. V lost 3 bases and J 9 bases, leaving 9 bases between the germline ends. This CDR3 has 12 residues. The CDR3 reads CASSHKASEQFF. The CDR3, as DNA: TGCGCCAGCAGCCACAAGGCGAGTGAGCAGTTCTTC.

This CDR3 is CASSAYGVKNTGELFF. CDR3 sequence (DNA): TGTGCCAGCAGCGCGTACGGTGTGAAGAACACCGGGGAGCTGTTTTTT. The genes are TRBV9 and TRBJ2-2; D is uncertain. The CDR3 has 16 residues. Trimming cost V 3 bases and J 1 base, with 13 bases left between them. Germline V gene sequence: CDR1 SGDLS, CDR2 YYNGEE.

The chain uses TRBV7-9 and TRBJ1-1; tentatively, D is TRBD1 (6 bases). The germline V and J ends were trimmed by 5 bases and 0 bases, with 16 bases remaining between them. CDR3 size: 16 residues. Germline values: CDR1 SEHNR, CDR2 FQNEAQ (reference sequence). CDR3 sequence: CASSPWQGRMNTEAFF. In DNA, the CDR3 is TGTGCCAGCAGCCCCTGGCAGGGGAGGATGAACACTGAAGCTTTCTTT. The variable domain in full, with the rest retrieved from reference TRBV7-9 and TRBJ1-1, is DTGVSQNPRHKITKRGQNVTFRCDPISEHNRLYWYRQTLGQGPEFLTYFQNEAQLEKSRLLSDRFSAERPKGSFSTLEIQRTEQGDSAMYLCASSPWQGRMNTEAFFGQGTRLTVV.

The gene calls are TRBV29-1 and TRBJ2-1; D is undetermined. Germline-derived CDR1 and CDR2 are SQVTM and ANQGSEA. V was cut by 0 bases and J by 0 bases, with 12 bases left in between. This CDR3 has 16 amino acids. The chain's CDR3 is CSVEDPGRSSYNEQFF. CDR3 in DNA: TGCAGCGTTGAAGATCCCGGCAGGAGCTCCTACAATGAGCAGTTCTTC.

The genes are TRBV4-3 and TRBJ2-1; the D is unclear. CDR1 LGHNA and CDR2 YSLEER come from the germline V gene. The CDR3 consists of 16 residues. With 1 base removed from V and 4 bases from J, the gap between germline ends came to 14 bases. CDR3 sequence reads: CASSQVQQSGYNEQFF. The CDR3, as DNA: TGCGCCAGCAGCCAAGTCCAACAGTCCGGATACAATGAGCAGTTCTTC.